This T cell receptor (beta chain) was documented in a study of blood T cell repertoires in COVID-19. The CDR3 spans 15 residues. Germline V gene sequence: CDR1 SQVTM, CDR2 ANQGSEA. Unmatched junction bases numbered 9, after V lost 6 bases and J lost 4 bases. The table came from immunoSEQ multiplex PCR; TCRdb's copy has only in-frame clones and leaves some out. The data show 50,000 or so clones, with around 85% seen just once and less than 20% held by the top ten. This clone was picked up one time. Sequencing used peripheral blood. This clonotype originated in a human donor in a cohort sampled during active COVID-19. V and J are TRBV29-1 and TRBJ2-1; 10 bases align to TRBD2. CDR3 nucleotide sequence: TGCAGCGTAGCGACCGGGACTAGCGTTTACAATGAGCAGTTCTTC. This gives the protein CSVATGTSVYNEQFF.